This T cell receptor beta chain was identified during a study of identifying expanded T cells in peripheral blood. Findings of the study overall: Over approximately two and four weeks, about 15 and 18 clones changed, versus around 1.2 between replicates.

A word on this clone: Its antigen is as yet unknown.

No infections or other immune events were documented during collection. Deletions cut 3 bases from V and 8 bases from J, with 10 bases between. The germline V gene has CDR1 ENHRY and CDR2 SYGVKD. The CDR3 contains 13 residues. The data were produced by immunoSEQ multiplex PCR, yet TCRdb's version contains in-frame clones alone and is incomplete. The sample carries some 80,000 clones, around nine tenths recorded once. The receptor comes from a person aged 18 to 75 in good health. What was sequenced was blood. The chain carries TRBV10-3 and TRBJ1-4; D not certain. CDR3 coding DNA: TGTGCCATCAGTGACAAGGGAGGGGAAAAACTGTTTTTT. Its protein product is CAISDKGGEKLFF.